A single T cell receptor (beta chain) is shown here with its context. Its antigen is not known. These data come from a study of shared clonotypes between healthy human individuals. Study-wide results and limits: Donors were few, which limited the genetic and exposure-history diversity represented.

Investigators divided CD4+ cells into CD45RA+ naive and CD45RA-negative memory subsets. The germline CDR1 and CDR2 sequences are MGHDK and SYGVNS. V lost 7 bases, J lost 7 bases, and 13 bases lay in between. CDR3 length: 13 amino acids. Libraries were prepared by immunoSEQ multiplex PCR; TCRdb keeps only in-frame clonotypes and omits some of them. The table lists millions of clones, over 90% of them singletons. The chain couples TRBV25-1 to TRBJ1-4; no definite D call. Sequenced sample: naive CD4+ T cells from PBMCs. Subset here: CD45RA+ positively selected. This sequence was found in a man aged 18 to 29 in good health. Some clones in this sample may be carry-over from other donors' samples. CDR3 nucleotide sequence: TGTGCCAGCAACAACGTGAAGGGTGAAAAACTGTTTTTT. The encoded protein is CASNNVKGEKLFF.